The T cell receptor beta chain under discussion was sequenced for a study of blood T cell repertoires in COVID-19. This table comes from immunoSEQ multiplex PCR, and its TCRdb copy is limited to in-frame clones, with some not included. Among about 240,000 clones listed, 92% were seen once. Germline CDR1 and CDR2: LNHDA and SQIVND (reference sequence). The germline V and J ends were trimmed by 9 bases and 1 base, with 24 bases remaining between them. The CDR3 runs to 18 residues. The chain carries TRBV19 and TRBJ1-4, with D maybe TRBD1 (6 bases). What was sequenced was peripheral blood. The sequence was collected from a man between 25 and 39 years old with COVID-19, enrolled during active disease. The CDR3 nucleotides are TGTGCCAGACGAAAGGACAGCCTAATGGGTCTAACTAATGAAAAACTGTTTTTT. Translated, it gives CARRKDSLMGLTNEKLFF. Together with reference TRBV19 and TRBJ1-4, the CDR3 gives the full variable domain: DGGITQSPKYLFRKEGQNVTLSCEQNLNHDAMYWYRQDPGQGLRLIYYSQIVNDFQKGDIAEGYSVSREKKESFPLTVTSAQKNPTAFYLCARRKDSLMGLTNEKLFFGSGTQLSVL.